One and the same sample provided the 27 T cell receptor beta chains below, sequenced in a study of tumor and adjacent non-tumor tissue in lung cancer. A modified ARM-PCR protocol with three rounds of nested PCR amplified TCRbeta. TCRdb re-called the multiplex PCR reads with MiXCR, one entry per CDR3 protein. There are approximately 53,000 distinct CDR3 sequences in the sample; roughly 69% occur only once, and approximately 23% lies in the top ten. This sample's RNA came from whole unsorted tissue. The normal lung tissue was taken more than 3 cm from the tumor edge. Sequencing used distant non-tumor lung tissue. These receptors were obtained from a woman aged 60-70 years with non-small cell lung cancer.

To note about this clonotype: Sequence at one end of the junction differs from germline and may be a read error. The chain employs TRBV6-2 or TRBV6-3 and TRBJ2-2; no firm D call. Per the germline V gene, CDR1 is MNHEY and CDR2 is SVGEGT. This CDR3 has 17 residues. The chain's CDR3 is CASSYTKQRTNTGELFF. The CDR3 DNA follows: TGTGCCAGTAGTTACACCAAACAGAGGACCAACACCGGGGAGCTGTTTTTT.

Concerning this clonotype itself: This may arise from a read error, as a much more abundant clone is one base away. The J gene is TRBJ2-3, the V gene TRBV20-1; 10 bases map to TRBD2. The CDR3 loop spans 15 amino acids. The V gene's germline CDR1 is DFQATT and CDR2 SNEGSKA (reference sequence). CDR3 amino acids: CSADIAGGFTGTQYF. CDR3 bases: TGCAGTGCAGATATAGCGGGGGGATTCACAGGTACGCAGTATTTT.

Note on this clonotype: Relative to the germline gene, one junction end is altered; a read error may explain this. The rearrangement joins TRBV20-1 to TRBJ1-5, with D perhaps matching TRBD1 (5 bases). The germline gives CDR1 DFQATT, CDR2 SNEGSKA (reference sequence). CDR3 length: 15 residues. The chain's CDR3 is CSVRGQSIGNQPHHF. The CDR3 region has the DNA TGCAGTGTTAGAGGACAATCTATCGGCAATCAGCCCCACCATTTT.

As to this clonotype: This is likely a read error, given that the CDR3 carries no conserved phenylalanine or tryptophan at its end. This chain connects TRBV6-6 to TRBJ2-7; TRBD1 aligns across 7 bases. CDR1 and CDR2 (germline): MNHNY, SVGAGI (reference sequence). The CDR3 consists of 15 residues. V dropped 5 bases and J dropped 3; count of bases not matched to a gene: 10. CDR3 amino acids: CASSRQTGSDYEQYL. The CDR3 DNA reads as TGTGCCAGCAGTCGCCAGACAGGGAGTGACTACGAGCAGTACCTC.

Of note for this clonotype: One junction end disagrees with the germline gene, perhaps due to a read error. This chain uses TRBV6-2 or TRBV6-3 with TRBJ2-2, with TRBD2 as a possible D gene (6 bases). Germline assignment: CDR1 MNHEY and CDR2 SVGEGT. The CDR3 is 15 residues long. The CDR3 region has the DNA TGTGCCAGGAGTTACGCGGGGAAAAACACCGGGGAGATGTTTTTT. It yields the protein CARSYAGKNTGEMFF.

Points on this clonotype: In this CDR3 the conserved last residue, phenylalanine or tryptophan, is missing, so a read error is likely. The chain uses TRBV29-1 and TRBJ2-7; tentative D call: TRBD1 (5 bases). Germline CDR1 is SQVTM and CDR2 is ANQGSEA. CDR3 size: 15 residues. This CDR3 reads CSAQGHPSEDYVQYS. The CDR3 nucleotides read TGCAGCGCCCAGGGCCATCCCAGTGAAGATTACGTGCAGTACTCC.

In the case of this clonotype: The CDR3 does not close with the conserved phenylalanine or tryptophan, likely indicating a read error. V gene TRBV20-1 combines with J gene TRBJ1-6; a weak D match, TRBD1 (6 bases). Deletions cut 3 bases from V and 10 bases from J, with 16 bases between. CDR3 size: 14 residues. Germline V gives CDR1 DFQATT, CDR2 SNEGSKA (reference sequence). The CDR3 coding sequence is TGCAGTGCTAGTAAACAGGGCCGGGGGTCACCCCTCCACTCT. It translates to CSASKQGRGSPLHS.

Worth noting for this clonotype: Germline is not matched at one junction end, which may reflect a read error. This chain joins TRBV6-5 and TRBJ1-2; TRBD1 might be the D (6 bases). This CDR3 has 16 residues. Germline CDR1 is MNHEY and CDR2 is SVGAGI. In nucleotides, the CDR3 is TGTGCCAGCATCCCGCGACCGACAGGAGTTAGCTATGGCTACACGTTC. Its translation is CASIPRPTGVSYGYTF.

The chain employs TRBV12-3 or TRBV12-4 and TRBJ2-4; 8 bases map to TRBD2. V shed 6 bases, J shed 16 bases, and the junction held 11 bases outside the gene matches. This CDR3 comprises 12 residues. CDR3 DNA: TGTGCCAGCAGCTCGGGACTAGTGGGATTATACTTC. This codes for CASSSGLVGLYF.

With regard to this clonotype: A much larger clone differs by one base, so this may be a read error. The J gene is TRBJ1-2, the V gene TRBV28, with D tentatively TRBD1 (5 bases). The germline V gene has CDR1 MDHEN and CDR2 SYDVKM. The CDR3 covers 14 residues. V lost 3 bases, J lost 4 bases, and 12 bases lay in between. CDR3 amino acids: CASSFLDKPYGYTF. The DNA for the CDR3 is TGTGCCAGCAGTTTTTTGGACAAGCCCTATGGCTACACCTTC.

About this clonotype: A read error may account for a junction end that differs from germline. This chain joins TRBV6-6 and TRBJ2-3; 7 nucleotides line up with TRBD1. Germline V lookup: CDR1 MNHNY, CDR2 SVGAGI (reference sequence). The CDR3 totals 15 residues. The CDR3 DNA reads as TGTACCAGTAGTGGCCAGGGGGTTAGAAGGGATACGCAGTATTTT. Protein sequence: CTSSGQGVRRDTQYF.

On this clonotype: The junction departs from the called germline gene at one end, perhaps through a read error. The rearrangement uses TRBV4-3 and TRBJ2-3; weak D call: TRBD2 (5 bases). Germline V gene data show CDR1 as LGHNA and CDR2 as YSLEER. This CDR3 region has 15 residues. The CDR3 protein is CANSQEGRSRDTQYF. The DNA for the CDR3 is TGCGCCAACAGCCAAGAAGGGAGAAGCAGAGATACGCAGTATTTT.

Concerning this clonotype: The germline gene is not matched at one end of the junction; a read error may be the cause. V usage is TRBV6-6 and J usage is TRBJ2-1; D is possibly TRBD2 (6 bases). Per the germline V gene, CDR1 is MNHNY and CDR2 is SVGAGI (reference sequence). The CDR3 consists of 15 residues. The CDR3 DNA sequence: TGTGCCAGCATCGACCGGGGGATACCGTACAATGAGCAGCTCTTC. Translating it yields CASIDRGIPYNEQLF.

This clonotype came up many times. The chain joins TRBV14 to TRBJ2-1, with D possibly matching TRBD1 (5 bases). The CDR3 contains 16 residues. V was trimmed by 0 bases and J by 3 bases, leaving 12 bases between them. CDR1 and CDR2 from the germline V gene are SGHDN and FVKESK. CDR3: CASSQDNTGYYNEQFF. The CDR3 DNA sequence: TGTGCCAGCAGCCAAGATAATACAGGCTACTACAATGAGCAGTTCTTC.

As to this clonotype: Relative to the germline gene, one junction end is altered; a read error may explain this. The gene calls are TRBV29-1 and TRBJ2-7; D is tentatively TRBD1 or TRBD2 (6 bases each). CDR3 length: 12 amino acids. Germline assignment: CDR1 SQVTM and CDR2 ANQGSEA. The CDR3 protein is CGVDRGVGEQYF. The DNA of the CDR3 is TGCGGCGTTGATAGGGGGGTTGGCGAGCAGTACTTC.

Comments on this clonotype: One end of the junction fails to match germline, which may point to a read error. The chain carries TRBV12-3 or TRBV12-4 and TRBJ2-5; possibly TRBD1 for D (6 bases). There are 11 residues in the CDR3. CDR3 sequence reads: CASSQGETQYF. CDR3 DNA: TGTGCTAGCAGCCAGGGGGAGACCCAGTACTTC.

As to this clonotype: Sequence at one end of the junction differs from germline and may be a read error. The rearrangement uses TRBV20-1 and TRBJ2-3, with a weak D call TRBD1 (5 bases). CDR1 and CDR2 from the germline V gene are DFQATT and SNEGSKA (reference sequence). The CDR3 runs to 14 residues. Written as DNA, the CDR3 is TGCAGTGCTAAGGGGCGAGGCCTGCCAGATACGCAGAATTTT. Translation gives CSAKGRGLPDTQNF.

The V and J genes are TRBV11-1 and TRBJ2-5; tentative D call: TRBD2 (5 bases). The V end lost 1 base, the J end lost 7 bases, and 22 bases lay between the germline ends. Germline lookup yields CDR1 SGHAT and CDR2 FQDESV (reference sequence). The CDR3 sequence is 17 residues long. The CDR3 sequence is CASSLGSRRGLGGTQYF. The CDR3, as DNA: TGTGCCAGCAGCTTAGGCAGCCGGAGAGGGCTCGGAGGGACCCAGTACTTC.

Note on this clonotype: Mismatch with germline at one junction end may stem from a read error. This sequence joins TRBV4-3 and TRBJ2-1; 10 bases are a match to TRBD2. Germline lookup yields CDR1 LGHNA and CDR2 YSLEER. The CDR3 covers 19 residues. DNA of the CDR3: TGCGCCAGCAGCCAATATGGGACTAGCGTGAATATAGCCTACAATGAGCAGTTATTC. Translating gives CASSQYGTSVNIAYNEQLF.

This clonotype appeared a few times. Without the conserved terminal phenylalanine or tryptophan, this CDR3 likely stems from a read error. The V and J genes are TRBV4-1 and TRBJ2-5, with a possible D match to TRBD1 (6 bases). The CDR3 is 15 amino acids. Germline V CDR1 and CDR2: MGHRA, YSYEKL. The CDR3 is CASSQTKYRDETQYL. The CDR3 DNA reads TGTGCCAGCAGCCAGACGAAGTACAGGGACGAGACCCAGTACTTG.

As concerns this clonotype: No conserved phenylalanine or tryptophan is present at the end of the CDR3, so a read error is the likely explanation. The chain links TRBV29-1 to TRBJ2-7; possibly TRBD1 for D (6 bases). V lost 5 bases and J lost 5, with 16 bases in between. Germline CDR1 reads SQVTM; CDR2 reads ANQGSEA. The CDR3 runs 13 residues. The CDR3 sequence is CSVSPDSTDEQYL. The CDR3, as DNA: TGCAGCGTTTCCCCGGACAGTACGGACGAGCAGTACCTC.

On this clonotype itself: At one boundary the junction diverges from the germline segment, which might be a read error. The rearrangement uses TRBV23-1 and TRBJ2-1, with 13 positions matching TRBD2. TRBV23-1 is filed as an ORF, its function uncertain. This CDR3 region has 19 residues. The CDR3 reads CANSQLGTSGKSSYNEQFF. The CDR3, as DNA: TGCGCCAACAGTCAATTAGGGACTAGCGGGAAGAGCTCCTACAATGAGCAGTTCTTC.

Regarding this clonotype: Germline and junction disagree at one end, which may indicate a read error. The rearrangement joins TRBV6-2 or TRBV6-3 to TRBJ2-1; D gene uncertain. The germline CDR1 and CDR2 sequences are MNHEY and SVGEGT. The length of the CDR3 is 21 residues. The CDR3 reads CVSSHSNSFFHGADSYNEQFF. The CDR3 bases are TGTGTCAGCAGTCACTCGAATTCGTTTTTCCACGGTGCAGACTCCTACAATGAGCAGTTCTTC.

The table lists this clonotype with many counts. The V and J genes are TRBV7-8 and TRBJ1-2; D unresolved. This CDR3 is 13 amino acids long. Germline CDR1 SGHVS, CDR2 FQNEAQ. V was shortened by 1 base and J by 3 bases, with 6 bases between the two germline ends. CDR3 sequence: CASSLGDHYGYTF. CDR3 coding DNA: TGTGCCAGCAGCTTAGGGGATCACTATGGCTACACCTTC.

A remark on this clonotype: Relative to the germline gene, one junction end is altered; a read error may explain this. The chain couples TRBV11-2 to TRBJ2-5; the match to TRBD2 covers 7 bases. The CDR3 sequence is 15 residues long. Germline-derived CDR1 and CDR2 are SGHAT and FQNNGV. CDR3 sequence (DNA): TGTGCCAGCACCAGCGGGGTCCCAAAGAGAGAGACCCAGTACTTT. Its protein product is CASTSGVPKRETQYF.

This clonotype was seen only once. With a much larger clone just one base away, this may be a read error. The CDR3 does not close with the conserved phenylalanine or tryptophan, likely indicating a read error. The V and J genes are TRBV11-3 and TRBJ2-3, with D hard to call. The CDR3 is 16 amino acids. Germline V lookup: CDR1 SGHNT, CDR2 YENEEA. The CDR3 loop is CANSPYEDQRTDTQYY. The CDR3 region has the DNA TGTGCCAACAGCCCCTACGAAGACCAACGCACAGATACGCAGTATTAT.

With respect to this clonotype: A read error may account for a junction end that differs from germline. This sequence joins TRBV29-1 and TRBJ1-2; 8 bases align to TRBD1. The CDR3 has 12 residues. Per germline, CDR1 SQVTM and CDR2 ANQGSEA. The CDR3: CNGGQGDYGFTF. Here the CDR3 DNA reads TGCAACGGCGGACAGGGAGACTATGGCTTCACCTTC.